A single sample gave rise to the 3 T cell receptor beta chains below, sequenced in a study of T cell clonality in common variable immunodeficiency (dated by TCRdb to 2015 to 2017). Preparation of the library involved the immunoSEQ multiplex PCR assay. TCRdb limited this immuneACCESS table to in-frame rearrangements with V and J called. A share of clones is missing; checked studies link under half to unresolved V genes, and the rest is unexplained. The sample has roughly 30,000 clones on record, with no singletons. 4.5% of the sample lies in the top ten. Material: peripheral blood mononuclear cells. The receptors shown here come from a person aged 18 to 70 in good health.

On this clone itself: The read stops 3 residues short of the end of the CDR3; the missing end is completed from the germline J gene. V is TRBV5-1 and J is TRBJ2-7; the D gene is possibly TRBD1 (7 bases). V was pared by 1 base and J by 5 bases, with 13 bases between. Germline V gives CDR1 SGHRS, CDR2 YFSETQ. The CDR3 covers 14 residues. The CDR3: CASSLKEGAHEQYF. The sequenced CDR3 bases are TGCGCCAGCAGCTTGAAGGAGGGGGCCCACGAG. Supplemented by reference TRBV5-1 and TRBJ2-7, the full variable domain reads KAGVTQTPRYLIKTRGQQVTLSCSPISGHRSVSWYQQTPGQGLQFLFEYFSETQRNKGNFPGRFSGRQFSNSRSEMNVSTLELGDSALYLCASSLKEGAHEQYFGPGTRLTVT.

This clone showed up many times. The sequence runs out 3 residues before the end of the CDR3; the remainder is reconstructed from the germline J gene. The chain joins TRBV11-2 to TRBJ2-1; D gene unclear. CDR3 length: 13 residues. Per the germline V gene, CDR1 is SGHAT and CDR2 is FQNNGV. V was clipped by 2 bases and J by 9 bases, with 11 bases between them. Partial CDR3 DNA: TGTGCCAGCAGCTTAAGCGAGACCCCTGAG. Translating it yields CASSLSETPE. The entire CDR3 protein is CASSLSETPEQFF.

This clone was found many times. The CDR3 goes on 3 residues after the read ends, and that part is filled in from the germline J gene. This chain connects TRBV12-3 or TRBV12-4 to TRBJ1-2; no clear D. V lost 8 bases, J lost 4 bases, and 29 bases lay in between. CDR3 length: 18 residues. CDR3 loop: CASGYGGLKTLLGYGYTF. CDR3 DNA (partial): TGTGCCAGCGGATACGGTGGCCTAAAAACCCTACTAGGCTATGGC.